This T cell receptor (beta chain) was retrieved from a study of post-analysis software for immune sequencing data. About the study: Progressive-relapsing, secondary progressive and relapsing-remitting multiple sclerosis were among the disease courses included. Study-wide results and limits: Patients with multiple sclerosis recorded significantly lower normalized Chao1 diversity than controls, the study found. In patients, TRBV5-6, TRBV5-1 and TRBV20-1 belonged to four or five TRBV segments found more frequently than in controls. F measure grouped same-batch samples tightly together.

Included in the TCR beta cDNA libraries were unique molecular identifiers. About half a million cDNA molecules were recovered from an input of about 0.9 to 11 million T cells. TCRdb recomputed calls from the PCR reads with MiXCR, one row per CDR3 protein. The sample has 750,000 to 950,000 distinct CDR3 sequences, 53% seen once. Germline values: CDR1 LNHDA, CDR2 SQIVND (reference sequence). The J segment lost 4 bases and the V segment lost 9 bases, leaving 19 bases of the junction unmatched. This CDR3 has 18 residues. With respect to this clonotype: Its antigen is not identified.

The specimen was blood. The sequence came from a girl aged 10 to 17 with multiple sclerosis. The rearrangement links TRBV19 to TRBJ2-3, with 10 bases that match TRBD2. The CDR3: CASSPSGSRSRVADTQYF. The CDR3 nucleotides are TGTGCCAGCAGTCCTAGCGGGAGTCGCTCGAGGGTTGCAGATACGCAGTATTTT.